This TCR beta chain was captured in a study of T cell repertoires in cytomegalovirus infection. TCRdb itself ran the reads through MiXCR, one entry per CDR3 protein. The sample includes 200,000 to 300,000 distinct CDR3 sequences, roughly 13% seen only once; the top ten take around 8.8%. Per germline, CDR1 ENHRY and CDR2 SYGVKD. Trimming left V 2 bases short and J 10 bases short, with 9 bases between. This CDR3 is built from 12 residues. This chain links TRBV10-3 with TRBJ1-5; D is unclear. The sequence was collected from a human donor in good health (CMV status not recorded). Some clones in this sample may be carry-over from other donors' samples. The sample was PBMCs. This chain's CDR3 is CAISEPPGPQHF. Here the CDR3 DNA reads TGTGCCATCAGTGAGCCCCCCGGACCCCAGCATTTT.